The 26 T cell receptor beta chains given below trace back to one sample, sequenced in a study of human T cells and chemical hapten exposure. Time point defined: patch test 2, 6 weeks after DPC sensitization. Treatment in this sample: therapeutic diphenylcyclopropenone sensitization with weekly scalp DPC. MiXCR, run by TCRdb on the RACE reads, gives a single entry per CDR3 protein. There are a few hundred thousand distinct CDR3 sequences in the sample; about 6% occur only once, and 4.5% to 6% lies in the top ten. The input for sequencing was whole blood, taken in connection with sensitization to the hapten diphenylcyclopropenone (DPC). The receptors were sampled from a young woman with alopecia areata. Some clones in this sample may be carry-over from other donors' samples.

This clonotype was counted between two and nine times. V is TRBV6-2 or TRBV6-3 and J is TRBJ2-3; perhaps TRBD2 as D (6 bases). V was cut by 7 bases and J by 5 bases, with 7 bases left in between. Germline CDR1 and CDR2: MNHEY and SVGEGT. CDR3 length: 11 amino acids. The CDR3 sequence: CASNSGDTQYF. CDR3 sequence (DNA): TGTGCCAGCAATAGCGGAGATACGCAGTATTTT.

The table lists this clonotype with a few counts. The CDR3 DNA sequence: TGTGCCACCTCCTCCGGGGGGTTTAGCACAGATACGCAGTATTTT. It specifies CATSSGGFSTDTQYF. V is TRBV6-4 and J is TRBJ2-3; 7 nucleotides match TRBD2. Germline loops: CDR1 MRHNA, CDR2 SNTAGT. This CDR3 is 15 amino acids long. V was pared by 10 bases and J by 0 bases, with 10 bases of the junction left unmatched.

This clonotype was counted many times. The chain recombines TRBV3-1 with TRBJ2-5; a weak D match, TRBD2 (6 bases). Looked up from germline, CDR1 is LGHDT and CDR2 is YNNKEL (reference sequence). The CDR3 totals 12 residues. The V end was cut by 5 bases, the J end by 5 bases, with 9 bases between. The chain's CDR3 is CASSASEETQYF. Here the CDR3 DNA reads TGTGCCAGCAGCGCTAGCGAGGAGACCCAGTACTTC.

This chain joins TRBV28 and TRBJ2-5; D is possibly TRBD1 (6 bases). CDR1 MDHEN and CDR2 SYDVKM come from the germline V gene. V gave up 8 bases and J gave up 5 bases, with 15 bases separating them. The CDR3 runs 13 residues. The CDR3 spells CASEKQGMETQYF. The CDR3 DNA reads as TGTGCCAGCGAAAAACAGGGCATGGAGACCCAGTACTTC.

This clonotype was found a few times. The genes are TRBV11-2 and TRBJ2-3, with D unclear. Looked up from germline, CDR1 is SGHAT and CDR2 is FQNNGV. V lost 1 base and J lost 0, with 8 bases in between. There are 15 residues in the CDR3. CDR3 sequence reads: CASSLVATSTDTQYF. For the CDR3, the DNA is TGTGCCAGCAGCTTAGTGGCAACTAGCACAGATACGCAGTATTTT.

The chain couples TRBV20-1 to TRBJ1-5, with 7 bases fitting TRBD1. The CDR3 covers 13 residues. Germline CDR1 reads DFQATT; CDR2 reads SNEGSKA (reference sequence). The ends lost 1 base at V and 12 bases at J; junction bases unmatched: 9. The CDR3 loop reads CSARVIERGRQHF. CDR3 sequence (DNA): TGCAGTGCTAGAGTAATCGAGAGGGGGCGCCAGCATTTT.

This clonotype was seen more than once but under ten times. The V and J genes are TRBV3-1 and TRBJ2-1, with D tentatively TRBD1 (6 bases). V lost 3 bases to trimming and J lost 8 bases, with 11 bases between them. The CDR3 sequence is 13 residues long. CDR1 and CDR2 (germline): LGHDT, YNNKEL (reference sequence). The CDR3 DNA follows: TGTGCCAGCAGCCACAGGGGTGGATATGAGCAGTTCTTC. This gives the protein CASSHRGGYEQFF.

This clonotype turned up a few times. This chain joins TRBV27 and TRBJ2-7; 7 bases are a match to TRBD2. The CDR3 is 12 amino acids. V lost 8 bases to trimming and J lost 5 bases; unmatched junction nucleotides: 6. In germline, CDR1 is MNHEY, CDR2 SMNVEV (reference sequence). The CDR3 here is CASPPAGDEQYF. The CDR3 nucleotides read TGTGCCAGCCCACCGGCGGGGGACGAGCAGTACTTC.

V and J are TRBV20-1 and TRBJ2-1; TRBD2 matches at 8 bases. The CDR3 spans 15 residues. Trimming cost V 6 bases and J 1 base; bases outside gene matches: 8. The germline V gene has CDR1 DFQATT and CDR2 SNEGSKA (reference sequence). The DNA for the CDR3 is TGCAGTGCCCGTGGCGGCGGGGGGTCCTACAATGAGCAGTTCTTC. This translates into CSARGGGGSYNEQFF.

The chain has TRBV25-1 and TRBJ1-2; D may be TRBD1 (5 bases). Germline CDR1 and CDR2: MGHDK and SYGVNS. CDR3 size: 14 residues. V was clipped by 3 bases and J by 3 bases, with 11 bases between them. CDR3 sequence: CASSERDRHYGYTF. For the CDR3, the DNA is TGTGCCAGCAGTGAGCGGGACCGCCACTATGGCTACACCTTC.

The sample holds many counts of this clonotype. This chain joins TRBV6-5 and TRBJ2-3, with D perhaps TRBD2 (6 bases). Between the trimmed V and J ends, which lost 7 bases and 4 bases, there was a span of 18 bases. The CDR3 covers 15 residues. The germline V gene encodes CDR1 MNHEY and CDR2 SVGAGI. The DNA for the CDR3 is TGTGCCAGCAATTCCAGGAGGGGCGGCGCAGATACGCAGTATTTT. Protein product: CASNSRRGGADTQYF.

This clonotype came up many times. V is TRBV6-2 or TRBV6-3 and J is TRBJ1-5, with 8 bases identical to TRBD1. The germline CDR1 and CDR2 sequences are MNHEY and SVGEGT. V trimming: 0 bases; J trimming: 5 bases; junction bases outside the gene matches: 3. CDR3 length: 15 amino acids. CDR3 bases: TGTGCCAGCAGTTACTCTTACAGGGGGGATCAGCCCCAGCATTTT. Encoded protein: CASSYSYRGDQPQHF.

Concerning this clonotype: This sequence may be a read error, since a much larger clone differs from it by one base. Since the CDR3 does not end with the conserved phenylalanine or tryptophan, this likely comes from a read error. The CDR3 reads CASSYSEGEPQHY. The CDR3 region has the DNA TGTGCCAGCAGTTACTCGGAGGGCGAGCCCCAGCATTAT. The V and J genes are TRBV6-6 and TRBJ1-5; D is unresolved. Trimming cost V 0 bases and J 8 bases, with 8 bases left between them. The CDR3 is made up of 13 amino acids. The germline gives CDR1 MNHNY, CDR2 SVGAGI (reference sequence).

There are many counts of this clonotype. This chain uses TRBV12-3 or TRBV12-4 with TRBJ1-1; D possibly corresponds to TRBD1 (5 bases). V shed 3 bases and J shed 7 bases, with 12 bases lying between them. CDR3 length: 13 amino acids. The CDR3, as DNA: TGTGCCAGCAGTTTTGGAAGGGGTAGTGAAGCTTTCTTT. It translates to CASSFGRGSEAFF.

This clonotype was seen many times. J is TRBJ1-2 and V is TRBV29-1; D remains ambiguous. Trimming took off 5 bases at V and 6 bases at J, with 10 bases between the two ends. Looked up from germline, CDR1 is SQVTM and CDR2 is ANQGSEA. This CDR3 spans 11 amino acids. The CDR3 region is CSVTHEDGYTF. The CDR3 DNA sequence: TGCAGCGTTACCCATGAGGATGGCTACACCTTC.

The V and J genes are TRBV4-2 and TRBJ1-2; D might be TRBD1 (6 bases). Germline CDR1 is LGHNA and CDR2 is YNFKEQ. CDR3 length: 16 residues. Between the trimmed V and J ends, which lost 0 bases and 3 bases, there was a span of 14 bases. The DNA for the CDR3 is TGTGCCAGCAGCCAAGAGTGGAACAGGGATTACTATGGCTACACCTTC. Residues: CASSQEWNRDYYGYTF.

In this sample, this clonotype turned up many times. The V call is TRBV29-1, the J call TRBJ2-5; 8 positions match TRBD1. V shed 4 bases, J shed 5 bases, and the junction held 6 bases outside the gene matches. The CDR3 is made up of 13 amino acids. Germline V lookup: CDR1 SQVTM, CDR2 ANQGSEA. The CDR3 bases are TGCAGCGTTGCCGGACAGGGTGCGGAGACCCAGTACTTC. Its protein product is CSVAGQGAETQYF.

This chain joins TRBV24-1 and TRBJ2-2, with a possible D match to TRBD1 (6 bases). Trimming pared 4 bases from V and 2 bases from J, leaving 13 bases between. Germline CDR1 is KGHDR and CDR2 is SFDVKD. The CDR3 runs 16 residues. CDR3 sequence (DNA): TGTGCCACCAGTGACCGGACAGCCTTTAACACCGGGGAGCTGTTTTTT. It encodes CATSDRTAFNTGELFF.

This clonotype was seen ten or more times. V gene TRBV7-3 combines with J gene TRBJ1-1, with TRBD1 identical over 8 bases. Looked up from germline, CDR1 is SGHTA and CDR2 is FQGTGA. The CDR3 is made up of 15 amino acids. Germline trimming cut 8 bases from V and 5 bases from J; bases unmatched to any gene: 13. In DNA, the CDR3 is TGTGCCAGCGGGATTTGGACAGGGTGGGCGACTGAAGCTTTCTTT. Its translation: CASGIWTGWATEAFF.

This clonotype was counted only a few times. The CDR3 here is CASSSGGNRGLDTQYF. CDR3 DNA: TGCGCCAGCAGCTCAGGCGGTAACAGGGGATTGGATACGCAGTATTTT. The genes are TRBV4-1 and TRBJ2-3, with 7 bases aligning to TRBD1. V shed 5 bases, J shed 6 bases, and the junction held 14 bases outside the gene matches. Germline CDR1 and CDR2: MGHRA and YSYEKL. The CDR3 length is 16 residues.

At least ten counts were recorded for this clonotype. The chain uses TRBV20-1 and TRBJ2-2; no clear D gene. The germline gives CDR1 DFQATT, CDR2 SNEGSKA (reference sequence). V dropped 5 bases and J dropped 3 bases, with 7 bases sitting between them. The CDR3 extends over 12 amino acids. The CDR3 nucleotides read TGCAGTGCTCGGGTCCACACCGGGGAGCTGTTTTTT. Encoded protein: CSARVHTGELFF.

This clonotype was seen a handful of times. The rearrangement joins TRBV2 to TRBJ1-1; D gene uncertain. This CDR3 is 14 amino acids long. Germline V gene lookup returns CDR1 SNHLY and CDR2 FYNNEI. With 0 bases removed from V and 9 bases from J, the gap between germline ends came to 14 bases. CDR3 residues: CASSEAQNSLKAFF. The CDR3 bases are TGTGCCAGCAGTGAAGCGCAGAACAGTTTAAAAGCTTTCTTT.

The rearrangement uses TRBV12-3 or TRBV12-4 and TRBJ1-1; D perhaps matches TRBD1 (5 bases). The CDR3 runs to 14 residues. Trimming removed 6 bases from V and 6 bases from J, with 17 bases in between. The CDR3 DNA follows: TGTGCCAGCAGCACCGCGGACGGGGGGGCTGAAGCTTTCTTT. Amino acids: CASSTADGGAEAFF.

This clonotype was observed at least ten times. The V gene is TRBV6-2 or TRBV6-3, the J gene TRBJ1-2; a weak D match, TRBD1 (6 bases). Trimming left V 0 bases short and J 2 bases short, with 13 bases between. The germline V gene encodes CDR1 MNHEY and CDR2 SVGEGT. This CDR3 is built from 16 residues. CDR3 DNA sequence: TGTGCCAGCAGTTACTCCCTGGACAGCGGGAACTATGGCTACACCTTC. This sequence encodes CASSYSLDSGNYGYTF.

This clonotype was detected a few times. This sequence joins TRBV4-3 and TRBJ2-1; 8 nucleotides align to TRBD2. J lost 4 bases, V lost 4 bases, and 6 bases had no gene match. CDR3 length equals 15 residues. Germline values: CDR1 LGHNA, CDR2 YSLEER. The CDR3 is CASSPLLADYNEQFF. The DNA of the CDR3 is TGCGCCAGCAGCCCTCTACTAGCGGATTACAATGAGCAGTTCTTC.

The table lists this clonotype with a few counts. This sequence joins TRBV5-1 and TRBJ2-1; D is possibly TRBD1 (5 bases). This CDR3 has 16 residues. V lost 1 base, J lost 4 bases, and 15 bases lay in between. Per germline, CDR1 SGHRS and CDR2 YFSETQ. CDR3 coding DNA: TGCGCCAGCAGCTTGACTGGTGGGGCCTTTTACAATGAGCAGTTCTTC. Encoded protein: CASSLTGGAFYNEQFF.